Below, 5 T cell receptor beta chains from the same sample are listed, as sequenced in a study of identical twins. In TCRdb, the 5' RACE reads were re-called with MiXCR into one record per CDR3 protein. Here the sample spans approximately 190,000 distinct CDR3 sequences, approximately 16% being singletons. This same sample was also taken into another study, of T cells expressing NK-cell markers.

Sample: CD8+ T cells sorted from blood. The source of these receptors is a woman aged 18-29 years in good health.

This chain uses TRBV5-1 with TRBJ2-1; 7 nucleotides align to TRBD2. This CDR3 is built from 16 residues. CDR1 SGHRS and CDR2 YFSETQ come from the germline V gene. Trimming removed 4 bases from V and 8 bases from J; junction bases left unmatched: 15. This chain's CDR3 is CASSLHHPGGYDEQFF. The CDR3, as DNA: TGCGCCAGCAGCCTTCACCACCCGGGAGGTTACGATGAGCAGTTCTTC.

The V call is TRBV2, the J call TRBJ2-1, with D maybe TRBD2 (6 bases). V dropped 7 bases and J dropped 4 bases, with 17 bases sitting between them. Germline V gives CDR1 SNHLY, CDR2 FYNNEI. The CDR3 extends over 15 amino acids. The CDR3 loop is CASKRGMGEYNEQFF. The CDR3 DNA sequence: TGTGCCAGCAAACGCGGGATGGGGGAATACAATGAGCAGTTCTTC.

This clonotype was detected ten times or more. This chain joins TRBV29-1 and TRBJ2-7, with 9 nucleotides matching TRBD1. The CDR3 covers 11 residues. CDR1 is SQVTM, CDR2 ANQGSEA, per germline. J gave up 5 bases and V 4 bases, and 0 bases lay outside the gene matches. The CDR3 DNA reads as TGCAGCGTTGGACAGGGGGACGAGCAGTACTTC. It codes for CSVGQGDEQYF.

Only a few counts were recorded for this clonotype. J is TRBJ1-1 and V is TRBV15; perhaps TRBD1 as D (5 bases). CDR1 is LNHNV and CDR2 is YYDKDF in the germline V gene (reference sequence). Trimming removed 0 bases from V and 7 bases from J, with 21 bases in between. This CDR3 contains 17 residues. The CDR3 loop is CATSRDQRGRVKDEAFF. CDR3 bases: TGTGCCACCAGCAGAGATCAGAGGGGCAGGGTGAAGGATGAAGCTTTCTTT.

This clonotype has ten or more counts. The rearrangement joins TRBV13 to TRBJ1-2; D unresolved. The CDR3 is 14 amino acids. With 0 bases removed from V and 4 bases from J, the gap between germline ends came to 9 bases. Germline V gene lookup returns CDR1 PRHDT and CDR2 FYEKMQ (reference sequence). The CDR3, as DNA: TGTGCCAGCAGCTTAGGGAGGGTGGGCTATGGCTACACCTTC. Translating gives CASSLGRVGYGYTF.